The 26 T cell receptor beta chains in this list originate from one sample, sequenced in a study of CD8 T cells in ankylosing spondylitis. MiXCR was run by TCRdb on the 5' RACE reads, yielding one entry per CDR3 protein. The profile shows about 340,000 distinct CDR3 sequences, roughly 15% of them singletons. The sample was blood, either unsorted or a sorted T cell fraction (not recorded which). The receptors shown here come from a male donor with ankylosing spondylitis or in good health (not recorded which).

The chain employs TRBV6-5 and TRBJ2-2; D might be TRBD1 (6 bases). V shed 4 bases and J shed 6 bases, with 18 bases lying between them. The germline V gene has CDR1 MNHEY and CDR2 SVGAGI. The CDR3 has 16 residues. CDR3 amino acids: CASSWGLELRAGELFF. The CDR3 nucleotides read TGTGCCAGCAGTTGGGGGCTAGAGCTGCGCGCCGGGGAGCTGTTTTTT.

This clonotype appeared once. Here the CDR3 reads CASSLRLYEQYF. The CDR3 DNA is TGTGCCAGCAGTTTACGGCTCTACGAGCAGTACTTC. The rearrangement joins TRBV12-3 or TRBV12-4 to TRBJ2-7; D uncertain. V was clipped by 2 bases and J by 3 bases, with 5 bases between them. This CDR3 spans 12 amino acids.

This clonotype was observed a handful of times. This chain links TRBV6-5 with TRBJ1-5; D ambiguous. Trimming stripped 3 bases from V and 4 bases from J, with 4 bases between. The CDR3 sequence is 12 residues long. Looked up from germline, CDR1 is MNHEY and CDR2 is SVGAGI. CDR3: CASSYKNQPQHF. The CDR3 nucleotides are TGTGCCAGCAGTTATAAGAATCAGCCCCAGCATTTT.

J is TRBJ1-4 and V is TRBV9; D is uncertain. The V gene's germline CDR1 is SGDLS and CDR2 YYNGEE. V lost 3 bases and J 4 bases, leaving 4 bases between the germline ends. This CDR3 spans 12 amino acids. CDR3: CASSAYNEKLFF. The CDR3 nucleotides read TGTGCCAGCAGCGCTTATAATGAAAAACTGTTTTTT.

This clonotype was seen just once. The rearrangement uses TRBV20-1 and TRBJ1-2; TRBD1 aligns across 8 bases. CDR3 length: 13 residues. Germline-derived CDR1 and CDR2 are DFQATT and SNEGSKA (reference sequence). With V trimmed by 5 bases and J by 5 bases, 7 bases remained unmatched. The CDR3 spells CSASQTGVYGYTF. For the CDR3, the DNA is TGCAGTGCTTCTCAGACAGGGGTATATGGCTACACCTTC.

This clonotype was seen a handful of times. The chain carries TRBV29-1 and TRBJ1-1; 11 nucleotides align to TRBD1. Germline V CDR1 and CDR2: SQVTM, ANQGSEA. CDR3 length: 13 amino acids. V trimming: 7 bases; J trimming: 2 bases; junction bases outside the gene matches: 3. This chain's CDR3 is CSAWTGGNTEAFF. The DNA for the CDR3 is TGCAGCGCTTGGACAGGGGGCAACACTGAAGCTTTCTTT. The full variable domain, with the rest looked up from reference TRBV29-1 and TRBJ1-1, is SAVISQKPSRDICQRGTSLTIQCQVDSQVTMMFWYRQQPGQSLTLIATANQGSEATYESGFVIDKFPISRPNLTFSTLTVSNMSPEDSSIYLCSAWTGGNTEAFFGQGTRLTVV.

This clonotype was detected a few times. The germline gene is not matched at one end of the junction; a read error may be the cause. The chain's CDR3 is CSARGVLAHEQFF. In DNA, the CDR3 is TGCAGTGCCAGAGGGGTGCTAGCCCATGAGCAGTTCTTC. The V call is TRBV20-1, the J call TRBJ2-1, with D tentatively TRBD1 or TRBD2 (5 bases each). Per the germline V gene, CDR1 is DFQATT and CDR2 is SNEGSKA (reference sequence). CDR3 length: 13 residues.

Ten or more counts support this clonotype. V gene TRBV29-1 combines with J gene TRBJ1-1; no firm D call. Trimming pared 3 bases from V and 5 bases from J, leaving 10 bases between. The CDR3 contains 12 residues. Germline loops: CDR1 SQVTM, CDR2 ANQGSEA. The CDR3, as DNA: TGCAGCGTTGATCTCGGGTCAACTGAAGCTTTCTTT. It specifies CSVDLGSTEAFF.

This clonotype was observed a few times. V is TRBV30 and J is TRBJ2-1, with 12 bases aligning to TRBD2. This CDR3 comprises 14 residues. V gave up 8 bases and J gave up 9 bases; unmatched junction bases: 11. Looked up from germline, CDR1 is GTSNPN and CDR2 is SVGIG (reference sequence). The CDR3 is CATSTSGRWSEQFF. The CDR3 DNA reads TGTGCCACGTCGACTAGCGGGAGATGGAGTGAGCAGTTCTTC.

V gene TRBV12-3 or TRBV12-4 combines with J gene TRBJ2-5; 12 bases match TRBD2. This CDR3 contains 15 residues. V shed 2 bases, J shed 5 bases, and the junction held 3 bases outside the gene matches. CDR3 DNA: TGTGCCAGCAGTTTAAGGCTAGCGGGAGGGGAGACCCAGTACTTC. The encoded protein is CASSLRLAGGETQYF.

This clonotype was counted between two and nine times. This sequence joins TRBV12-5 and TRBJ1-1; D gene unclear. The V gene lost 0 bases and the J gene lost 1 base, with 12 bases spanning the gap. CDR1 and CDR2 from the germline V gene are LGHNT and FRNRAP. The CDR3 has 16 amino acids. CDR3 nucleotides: TGTGCTAGTGGTTTGGTAGGGCGTCCGGGGAACACTGAAGCTTTCTTT. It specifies CASGLVGRPGNTEAFF.

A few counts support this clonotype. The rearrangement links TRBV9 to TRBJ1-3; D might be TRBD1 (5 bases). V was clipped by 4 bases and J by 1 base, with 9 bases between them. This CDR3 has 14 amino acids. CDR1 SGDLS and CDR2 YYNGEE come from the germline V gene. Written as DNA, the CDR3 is TGTGCCAGCAGCTACGGGACGTCTGGAAACACCATATATTTT. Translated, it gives CASSYGTSGNTIYF.

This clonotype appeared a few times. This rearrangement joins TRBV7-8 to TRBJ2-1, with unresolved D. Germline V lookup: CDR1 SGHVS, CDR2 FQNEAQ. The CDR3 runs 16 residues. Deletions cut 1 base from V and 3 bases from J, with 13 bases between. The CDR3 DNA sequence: TGTGCCAGCAGCTTAGGAGGACGGTCAAACTACAATGAGCAGTTCTTC. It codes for CASSLGGRSNYNEQFF.

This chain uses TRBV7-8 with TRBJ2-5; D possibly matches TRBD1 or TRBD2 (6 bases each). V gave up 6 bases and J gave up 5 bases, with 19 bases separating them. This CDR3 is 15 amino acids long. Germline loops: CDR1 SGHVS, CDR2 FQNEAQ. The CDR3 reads CASSTGGRVSETQYF. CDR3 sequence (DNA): TGTGCCAGCAGTACCGGGGGCAGGGTTTCGGAGACCCAGTACTTC.

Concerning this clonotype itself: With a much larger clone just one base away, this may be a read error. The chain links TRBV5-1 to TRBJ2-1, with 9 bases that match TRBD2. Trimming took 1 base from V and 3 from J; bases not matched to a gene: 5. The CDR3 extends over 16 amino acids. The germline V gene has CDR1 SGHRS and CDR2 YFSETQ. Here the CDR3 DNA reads TGCGCCAGCAGCTTGAAGGCGGGAGGGGTCTACAATGAGCAGTTCTTC. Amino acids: CASSLKAGGVYNEQFF.

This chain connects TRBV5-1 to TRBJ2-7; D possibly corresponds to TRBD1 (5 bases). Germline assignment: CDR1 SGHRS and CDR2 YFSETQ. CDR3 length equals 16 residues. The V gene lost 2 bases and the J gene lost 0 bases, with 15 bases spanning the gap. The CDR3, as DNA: TGCGCCAGCAGCTTAGGGGATGTCCGGAGCTCCTACGAGCAGTACTTC. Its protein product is CASSLGDVRSSYEQYF.

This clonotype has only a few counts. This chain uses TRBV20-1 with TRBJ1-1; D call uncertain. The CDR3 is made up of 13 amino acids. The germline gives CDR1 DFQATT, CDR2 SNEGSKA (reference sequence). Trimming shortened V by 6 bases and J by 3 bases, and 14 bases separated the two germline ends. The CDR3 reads CSAPRLADTEAFF. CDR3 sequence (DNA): TGCAGTGCCCCACGCTTAGCGGACACTGAAGCTTTCTTT.

CDR3 region: CASSGTSGSAITGELFF. CDR3 bases: TGTGCCAGCTCGGGGACTAGCGGGAGCGCGATCACCGGGGAGCTGTTTTTT. The rearrangement joins TRBV18 to TRBJ2-2; 14 nucleotides align to TRBD2. V was pared by 6 bases and J by 4 bases, with 7 bases of the junction left unmatched. The CDR3 contains 17 residues. CDR1 and CDR2 (germline): KGHSH, LQKENI.

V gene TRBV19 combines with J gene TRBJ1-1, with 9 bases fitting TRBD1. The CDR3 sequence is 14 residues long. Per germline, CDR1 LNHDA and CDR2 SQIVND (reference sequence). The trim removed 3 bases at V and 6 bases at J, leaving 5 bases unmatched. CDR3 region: CASSIGGQGSEAFF. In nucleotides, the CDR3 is TGTGCCAGTAGTATCGGGGGACAGGGCTCTGAAGCTTTCTTT.

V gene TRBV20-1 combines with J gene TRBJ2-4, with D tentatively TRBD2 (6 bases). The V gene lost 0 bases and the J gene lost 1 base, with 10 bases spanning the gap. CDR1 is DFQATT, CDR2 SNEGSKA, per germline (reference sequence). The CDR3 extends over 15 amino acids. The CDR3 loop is CSAREPGRAKNIQYF. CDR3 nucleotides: TGCAGTGCTAGAGAACCGGGGAGGGCCAAAAACATTCAGTACTTC.

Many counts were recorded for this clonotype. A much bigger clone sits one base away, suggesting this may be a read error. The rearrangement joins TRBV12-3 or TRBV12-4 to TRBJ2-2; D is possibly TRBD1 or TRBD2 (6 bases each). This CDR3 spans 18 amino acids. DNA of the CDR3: TGTGCCATCAGTTTAGGGGGGAGGAGGAGGCCGGACACCGGGGAGCTGTTTTTT. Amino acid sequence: CAISLGGRRRPDTGELFF.

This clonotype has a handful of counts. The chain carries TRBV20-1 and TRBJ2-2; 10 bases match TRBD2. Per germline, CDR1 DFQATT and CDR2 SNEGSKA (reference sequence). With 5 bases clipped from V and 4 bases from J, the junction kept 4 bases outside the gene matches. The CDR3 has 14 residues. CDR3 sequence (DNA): TGCAGTGCTTCCCTAGCGGGGGCCACCGGGGAGCTGTTTTTT. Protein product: CSASLAGATGELFF.

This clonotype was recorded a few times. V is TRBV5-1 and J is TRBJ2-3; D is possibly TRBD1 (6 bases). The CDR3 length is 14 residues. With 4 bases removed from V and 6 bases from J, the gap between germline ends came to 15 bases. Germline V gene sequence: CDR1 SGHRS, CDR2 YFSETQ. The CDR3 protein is CASSPGQPRDTQYF. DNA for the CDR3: TGCGCCAGCAGCCCGGGACAACCTAGGGATACGCAGTATTTT.

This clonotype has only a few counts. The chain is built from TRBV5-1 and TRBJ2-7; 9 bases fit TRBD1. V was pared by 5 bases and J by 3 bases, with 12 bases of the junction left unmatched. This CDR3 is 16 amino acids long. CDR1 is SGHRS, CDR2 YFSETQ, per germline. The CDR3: CASRSIPGQGLYEQYF. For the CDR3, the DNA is TGCGCCAGCAGAAGTATCCCGGGACAGGGACTCTACGAGCAGTACTTC.

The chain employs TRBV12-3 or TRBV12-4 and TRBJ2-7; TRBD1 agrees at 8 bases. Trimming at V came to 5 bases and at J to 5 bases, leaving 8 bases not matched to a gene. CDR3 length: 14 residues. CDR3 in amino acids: CASSGQGPYDEQYF. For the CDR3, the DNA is TGTGCCAGCAGTGGACAGGGTCCCTACGACGAGCAGTACTTC.

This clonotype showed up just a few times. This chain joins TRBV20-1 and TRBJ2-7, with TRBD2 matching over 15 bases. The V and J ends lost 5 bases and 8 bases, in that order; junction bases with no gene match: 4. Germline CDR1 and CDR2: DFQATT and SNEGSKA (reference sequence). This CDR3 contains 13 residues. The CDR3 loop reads CSAAGTSGGKQYF. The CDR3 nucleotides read TGCAGTGCTGCCGGGACTAGCGGGGGGAAGCAGTACTTC.